This T cell receptor (beta chain) stems from a study of shared clonotypes between healthy human individuals (dated by TCRdb to the early 2020s). With respect to the entire study: A couple of women and three men aged 18 to 49 years were included in the cohort. For each donor, CD4 naive and CD4 memory were each run on three plates, CD8 naive on two plates, and CD8 memory on one plate. The study deeply sequenced blood TCR repertoires of about 5 healthy adults to estimate repertoire size and the extent of clonotype sharing between individuals. Different laboratories and diverse techniques were used to prepare libraries and sequence TCR repertoires, to increase sequencing depth and limit assay-specific biases. Per donor, leukapheresis produced somewhere between about 0.85 and 8.9 billion PBMCs. The paper's findings and limits, for the study overall: Estimated clonotype richness was generally larger for naive than for memory subsets. Because the study included a small number of donors, the genetic and exposure-history diversity represented was limited. Pairwise subsampling indicated that sequencing depth was expected to affect the degree of clonotype sharing among donors. Sharing across a handful of donors was observed for approximately 5% of naive CD4, over 3% of naive CD8, over 2% of memory CD4, and about 0.39% of memory CD8 clonotypes. Even with the large sequencing depth, rarefaction of the sorted-subset datasets indicated that sequencing was incomplete. Sampling was restricted to blood, and TCR repertoires in tissues likely differ from the TCR repertoires found in blood. Compared with non-shared clonotypes, the clonotypes found in all four sorted-subset donors had higher generation probabilities.

Using the deep immunoSEQ assay, multiplex PCR amplified TCR CDR3 regions from genomic DNA. Extracted genomic DNA from each cell subset was distributed evenly across all wells of several immunoSEQ 96-well plates, and each plate was treated as a replicate. Each replicate PCR for sorted subsets received around 200 ng genomic DNA, equal to roughly 33,000 T cell genomes. The purified libraries were quantified using a Qubit 3.0 fluorometer, sized with a Bioanalyzer 2100, and then quantified again using the KAPA Library Quantification kit. Each immunoSEQ 96-well plate was sequenced on its own single-read 150-cycle Illumina NextSeq 550 flow cell. Per the original workflow: Because the immunoSEQ output included only junctional sequences and no quality scores, the filtering could not be the same as the filtering used for full-length reads. To assign V/J genes and CDR3, sequences were annotated against IMGT germline references using PyIR, a Python wrapper for IgBLAST v1.9. Reads were removed for weak V/J assignments (E-value above 1e-6), missing CDR3, stop codons, out-of-frame junctions, or ambiguous translated residues. V3J clonotypes were defined by identical inferred V gene, J gene, and CDR3 amino acid sequence. The percentage overlap between two repertoires was calculated by dividing the number of shared unique clonotypes by the size of the smaller repertoire. Richness of each repertoire was evaluated using RTK rarefaction, the Chao1 estimator, and Recon v2.1 estimates of unobserved clonotypes. For all TCRbeta clonotypes obtained by the gDNA method from a few donors, generation probabilities were computed with OLGA. Entries here come from immuneACCESS through TCRdb and include only in-frame sequences with V and J called. Some clones fail to appear in such tables; in the studies checked, an unresolved V gene covers under half of the shortfall, and the cause of the remainder is unknown. The DNA gave D and trimming, while V, J and clone size come from that table. Recorded for this sample are some 2,100,000 clones; roughly 95% of them occurred a single time. The ten largest clones represent more than 0.1% of the sample.

The CDR3 has 13 amino acids, counting the end cysteine and phenylalanine. The DNA shown is the 39-base CDR3, in frame from base 1. CDR1 and CDR2, looked up from the germline V gene, are SGHDT and YYEEEE. For this chain, trimming is 0 bases at the V end and 8 bases at the J end, and the number of junction bases without a gene match is 4. Donors were healthy HIV-negative adults with no recently reported acute infections or vaccinations. All donors were Caucasian adults living in Nashville, Tennessee, USA. CD4+ T cells were enriched through magnetic negative selection, after which naive cells were positively selected on CD45RA and the remaining negative fraction served as the memory subset. After blood collection by leukapheresis, PBMCs were isolated using Ficoll-Histopaque density gradient centrifugation and then cryopreserved in the vapor phase of liquid nitrogen. Analytical flow cytometry was used to check the purity and quantity of each magnetically sorted T cell population. Each sorted fraction had its genomic DNA isolated and then quantified by UV absorbance on a Nanodrop 2000c.

A word on this clone: Its antigen remains unidentified. No clone much larger than this one lies a single base away; base qualities are absent.

The receptor was isolated from a young man in good health. Sequencing was done on a sample of naive CD4+ T cells sorted from blood. This specimen's cell subset or site label, per the study, means: CD45RA+ positively selected. This receptor chain uses TRBV5-6 and TRBJ1-2; 7 of the junction bases match TRBD1. The nucleotides read TGTGCCAGCAGCTTGGGGAGGGGGCACGGCTACACCTTC. This codes for CASSLGRGHGYTF.